This TCR beta chain was observed in a study of blood T cell repertoires in COVID-19. In the study overall: Some COVID-19 samples were acute and others convalescent; all came from the United States, Italy and Spain. T cells, B-cell-depleted T cells, or PBMCs provided the cDNA or gDNA that served as material.

Study processing details: For nucleated cells, counts were estimated from reference gene primer amplification. The protocol was immunoSEQ multiplex PCR, while the TCRdb copy is restricted to in-frame clones and leaves out a portion. That table is the source of V, J and clone size, and D and trimming were worked out from the DNA. The table lists 100,000 to 150,000 clones, roughly 92% of them singletons. Seattle's cohort entered during active infection and was followed longitudinally. The receptor's source is a man aged 50-60 years with COVID-19, enrolled during active disease. Sequences were obtained from peripheral blood.

The chain's CDR3 is CAISVRVADSYNEQFF. The DNA of the CDR3 is TGTGCCATCAGTGTTAGGGTAGCGGACTCCTACAATGAGCAGTTCTTC. This chain links TRBV10-3 with TRBJ2-1; a possible D gene is TRBD2 (6 bases). The CDR3 length is 16 residues. Per germline, CDR1 ENHRY and CDR2 SYGVKD. Between the trimmed V and J ends, which lost 4 bases and 0 bases, there was a span of 13 bases.